Sequencing of this T cell receptor (beta chain) was carried out in a study of beta chain features in type 1 diabetes. Study results and limitations: Type 1 diabetes patients showed a moderate but significant shortening of TCRB CDR3s in all four CD4+ subsets. Fewer junction insertions and more nucleotide deletions appeared in type 1 diabetes patients.

A note on this clone: Its antigen is not known.

The CDR3 is 15 residues long. CDR1 LNHNV and CDR2 YYDKDF come from the germline V gene (reference sequence). V shed 3 bases, J shed 3 bases, and the junction held 5 bases outside the gene matches. Reverse transcribing all isolated RNA meant expressed TCRB transcripts were sequenced. Some clones are missing from TCRdb's copy, which holds only in-frame ones; the method was immunoSEQ multiplex PCR. The table has under 550,000 clones, over 10% seen once; the top ten hold more than 0.045%. The TCR comes from a woman aged 18-29 years in good health. Sequences were obtained from naive CD4+ T cells from blood. The V and J genes are TRBV15 and TRBJ2-1, with TRBD2 matching 7 bases. CDR3 coding DNA: TGTGCCACCAGCAGGTCCGGGACTATCTACAATGAGCAGTTCTTC. The encoded protein is CATSRSGTIYNEQFF.